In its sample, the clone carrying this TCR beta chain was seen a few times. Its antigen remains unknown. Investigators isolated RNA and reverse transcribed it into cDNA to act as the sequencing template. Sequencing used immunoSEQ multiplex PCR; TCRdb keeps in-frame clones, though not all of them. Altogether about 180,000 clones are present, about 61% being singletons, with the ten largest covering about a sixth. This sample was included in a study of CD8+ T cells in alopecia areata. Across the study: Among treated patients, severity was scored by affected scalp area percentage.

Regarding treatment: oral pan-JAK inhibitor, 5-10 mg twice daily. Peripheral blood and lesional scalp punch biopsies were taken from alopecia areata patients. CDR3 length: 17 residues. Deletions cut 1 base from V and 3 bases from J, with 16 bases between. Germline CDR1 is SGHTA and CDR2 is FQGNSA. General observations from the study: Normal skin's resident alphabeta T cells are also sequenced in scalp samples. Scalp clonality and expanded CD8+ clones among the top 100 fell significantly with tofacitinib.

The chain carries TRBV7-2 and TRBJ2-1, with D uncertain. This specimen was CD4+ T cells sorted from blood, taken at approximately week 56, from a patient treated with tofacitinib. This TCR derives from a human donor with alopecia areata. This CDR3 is CASSLEPGPGFYNEQFF. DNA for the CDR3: TGTGCCAGCAGCTTAGAGCCGGGTCCGGGCTTCTACAATGAGCAGTTCTTC. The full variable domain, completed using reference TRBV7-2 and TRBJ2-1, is GAGVSQSPSNKVTEKGKDVELRCDPISGHTALYWYRQSLGQGLEFLIYFQGNSAPDKSGLPSDRFSAERTGGSVSTLTIQRTQQEDSAVYLCASSLEPGPGFYNEQFFGPGTRLTVL.